The rows below give T cell receptor beta chains drawn from one sample of a study of lymphopenia after photon versus proton radiotherapy. Assay used: immunoSEQ multiplex PCR; TCRdb lists only in-frame clones, some missing. The table records about 160,000 clones, more than 85% of them present only once. Sample: peripheral blood, taken from a patient treated with photon-based radiotherapy. The source is a man aged 45-65 years with gastric cancer. Both conserved end residues are part of each CDR3. Each record gives: V gene, clone size, J gene, D gene, CDR3 protein, CDR3 DNA. The D gene is left open where the match is weak. Only some rows state a clone size, as once, few, many or a class for expanded clones.

v_call: TRBV5-5; clone_size: once; j_call: TRBJ2-5; d_call: TRBD2; cdr3_aa: CASRPRLAGGKETQYF; cdr3_nt: TGTGCCAGCAGACCTAGACTAGCGGGAGGGAAAGAGACCCAGTACTTC
v_call: TRBV2; clone_size: few; j_call: TRBJ1-2; d_call: TRBD1; cdr3_aa: CASTGTGGPYGYTF; cdr3_nt: TGTGCCAGCACCGGGACAGGGGGCCCTTATGGCTACACCTTC
v_call: TRBV15; clone_size: .; j_call: TRBJ2-1; d_call: TRBD2; cdr3_aa: CATSRFSGSSYNEQFF; cdr3_nt: TGTGCCACCAGCAGGTTTAGCGGGAGCTCCTACAATGAGCAGTTCTTC
v_call: TRBV5-6; clone_size: .; j_call: TRBJ2-4; d_call: .; cdr3_aa: CASSFRTQVGNIQYF; cdr3_nt: TGTGCCAGCAGCTTCCGGACCCAGGTGGGAAACATTCAGTACTTC
v_call: TRBV29-1; clone_size: few; j_call: TRBJ1-3; d_call: .; cdr3_aa: CSGIENSGNTIYF; cdr3_nt: TGCAGCGGGATAGAAAACTCTGGAAACACCATATATTTT
v_call: TRBV11-3; clone_size: .; j_call: TRBJ2-2; d_call: TRBD2; cdr3_aa: CASSLVAGGQTGELFF; cdr3_nt: TGTGCCAGCAGCTTAGTAGCGGGAGGGCAAACCGGGGAGCTGTTTTTT
v_call: TRBV5-1; clone_size: .; j_call: TRBJ2-3; d_call: TRBD2; cdr3_aa: CASSAGLAGGGTTQYF; cdr3_nt: TGCGCCAGCAGCGCGGGACTAGCGGGAGGGGGAACTACGCAGTATTTT
v_call: TRBV5-1; clone_size: .; j_call: TRBJ1-2; d_call: .; cdr3_aa: CASSPGAAANYGYTF; cdr3_nt: TGCGCCAGCAGCCCTGGTGCGGCAGCTAACTATGGCTACACCTTC
v_call: TRBV7-9; clone_size: .; j_call: TRBJ1-1; d_call: .; cdr3_aa: CASSLDRETEAFF; cdr3_nt: TGTGCCAGCAGCTTAGATAGGGAAACTGAAGCTTTCTTT
v_call: TRBV7-9; clone_size: .; j_call: TRBJ2-3; d_call: TRBD2; cdr3_aa: CASSLGAAGAGDTQYF; cdr3_nt: TGTGCCAGCAGCTTAGGTGCGGCGGGAGCGGGAGATACGCAGTATTTT
v_call: TRBV28; clone_size: .; j_call: TRBJ1-3; d_call: .; cdr3_aa: CASSPTGVWGGSGNTIYF; cdr3_nt: TGTGCCAGCAGTCCCACGGGGGTGTGGGGTGGCTCTGGAAACACCATATATTTT
v_call: TRBV7-9; clone_size: medium-sized; j_call: TRBJ1-5; d_call: .; cdr3_aa: CASSSGVGQPQHF; cdr3_nt: TGTGCCAGCAGCTCAGGGGTAGGTCAGCCCCAGCATTTT
v_call: TRBV21-1; clone_size: .; j_call: TRBJ1-2; d_call: .; cdr3_aa: CASSKVQVAGPNYGYTF; cdr3_nt: TGTGCCAGCAGCAAAGTTCAAGTGGCAGGACCCAACTATGGCTACACCTTC
v_call: TRBV13; clone_size: .; j_call: TRBJ2-7; d_call: TRBD1; cdr3_aa: CASSMPGQGYEQYF; cdr3_nt: TGTGCCAGCAGCATGCCGGGACAGGGCTACGAGCAGTACTTC
v_call: TRBV11-2; clone_size: once; j_call: TRBJ2-7; d_call: .; cdr3_aa: CASSGEEIAYEQYF; cdr3_nt: TGTGCCAGCAGCGGCGAAGAGATAGCCTACGAGCAGTACTTC
v_call: TRBV6-1; clone_size: few; j_call: TRBJ2-5; d_call: TRBD2; cdr3_aa: CASRGAGEETQYF; cdr3_nt: TGTGCCAGCAGGGGCGCGGGGGAAGAGACCCAGTACTTC
v_call: TRBV29-1; clone_size: .; j_call: TRBJ1-2; d_call: .; cdr3_aa: CSVEVSPYGYTF; cdr3_nt: TGCAGCGTTGAAGTCAGCCCCTATGGCTACACCTTC
v_call: TRBV7-2; clone_size: .; j_call: TRBJ2-7; d_call: .; cdr3_aa: CASRRGNSYEQYF; cdr3_nt: TGTGCCAGCAGGAGAGGGAACTCCTACGAGCAGTACTTC
v_call: TRBV5-6; clone_size: .; j_call: TRBJ2-7; d_call: TRBD1; cdr3_aa: CASSLLGQGVGEQYF; cdr3_nt: TGTGCCAGCAGCTTGCTGGGGCAGGGGGTAGGCGAGCAGTACTTC
v_call: TRBV5-4; clone_size: .; j_call: TRBJ2-7; d_call: .; cdr3_aa: CASSPDSRTAASSYEQYF; cdr3_nt: TGTGCCAGCAGCCCCGATTCTAGGACAGCCGCTAGCTCCTACGAGCAGTACTTC
v_call: TRBV28; clone_size: .; j_call: TRBJ2-1; d_call: TRBD2; cdr3_aa: CASTSGTSGTHEQFF; cdr3_nt: TGTGCCAGCACCTCCGGGACTAGCGGGACCCATGAGCAGTTCTTC
v_call: TRBV5-1; clone_size: .; j_call: TRBJ2-1; d_call: .; cdr3_aa: CASSLAGLDNEQFF; cdr3_nt: TGCGCCAGCAGCTTGGCCGGTCTAGACAATGAGCAGTTCTTC
v_call: TRBV5-1; clone_size: .; j_call: TRBJ1-5; d_call: .; cdr3_aa: CASSLQENQPQHF; cdr3_nt: TGCGCCAGCAGCTTGCAGGAAAATCAGCCCCAGCATTTT
v_call: TRBV29-1; clone_size: .; j_call: TRBJ2-1; d_call: TRBD2; cdr3_aa: CSVGGLAGLSYNEQFF; cdr3_nt: TGCAGCGTTGGGGGGCTAGCGGGCCTATCCTACAATGAGCAGTTCTTC
v_call: TRBV15; clone_size: .; j_call: TRBJ1-3; d_call: .; cdr3_aa: CATSFSTGNTIYF; cdr3_nt: TGTGCCACCAGCTTTTCAACGGGAAACACCATATATTTT
v_call: TRBV5-1; clone_size: .; j_call: TRBJ2-3; d_call: TRBD2; cdr3_aa: CASSYGTSGRAGTDTQYF; cdr3_nt: TGCGCCAGCAGCTACGGGACTAGCGGGAGGGCCGGCACAGATACGCAGTATTTT
v_call: TRBV29-1; clone_size: once; j_call: TRBJ2-5; d_call: TRBD1; cdr3_aa: CSVTGTGEETQYF; cdr3_nt: TGCAGCGTTACCGGGACAGGGGAAGAGACCCAGTACTTC
v_call: TRBV19; clone_size: .; j_call: TRBJ2-7; d_call: .; cdr3_aa: CASRGRDPYEQYF; cdr3_nt: TGTGCCAGTAGGGGCAGGGACCCCTACGAGCAGTACTTC
v_call: TRBV5-4; clone_size: .; j_call: TRBJ2-3; d_call: TRBD2; cdr3_aa: CASSFGTSAGDTQYF; cdr3_nt: TGTGCCAGCAGCTTCGGGACTAGCGCCGGCGATACGCAGTATTTT
v_call: TRBV5-1; clone_size: .; j_call: TRBJ2-2; d_call: .; cdr3_aa: CASSFSRGATGELFF; cdr3_nt: TGCGCCAGCAGCTTCAGCAGGGGTGCCACCGGGGAGCTGTTTTTT
v_call: TRBV6-6; clone_size: .; j_call: TRBJ2-1; d_call: .; cdr3_aa: CASSYSTYNEQFF; cdr3_nt: TGTGCCAGCAGTTACTCCACCTACAATGAGCAGTTCTTC
v_call: TRBV7-9; clone_size: .; j_call: TRBJ2-7; d_call: .; cdr3_aa: CASSLAGARSEQYF; cdr3_nt: TGTGCCAGCAGCTTAGCAGGGGCCCGAAGCGAGCAGTACTTC
v_call: TRBV16; clone_size: .; j_call: TRBJ1-5; d_call: .; cdr3_aa: CASSQSSRRPGYQPQHF; cdr3_nt: TGTGCCAGCAGCCAATCCTCTCGCAGGCCCGGGTATCAGCCCCAGCATTTT
v_call: TRBV5-6; clone_size: .; j_call: TRBJ2-7; d_call: TRBD2; cdr3_aa: CASSLDAGVGEQYF; cdr3_nt: TGTGCCAGCAGCTTGGATGCGGGAGTGGGTGAGCAGTACTTC
v_call: TRBV19; clone_size: .; j_call: TRBJ1-4; d_call: TRBD1; cdr3_aa: CASSPGTGHEKLFF; cdr3_nt: TGTGCCAGTAGCCCCGGGACAGGGCATGAAAAACTGTTTTTT
v_call: TRBV5-4; clone_size: .; j_call: TRBJ2-3; d_call: .; cdr3_aa: CASSASLGTDTQYF; cdr3_nt: TGTGCCAGCAGCGCTAGCTTGGGCACAGATACGCAGTATTTT
v_call: TRBV7-6; clone_size: .; j_call: TRBJ2-3; d_call: TRBD2; cdr3_aa: CASSLRGTSGAGGDTQYF; cdr3_nt: TGTGCCAGCAGCTTAAGAGGGACTAGCGGAGCCGGAGGAGATACGCAGTATTTT
v_call: TRBV28; clone_size: .; j_call: TRBJ1-2; d_call: .; cdr3_aa: CASIRGAGYGYTF; cdr3_nt: TGTGCCAGCATACGGGGGGCGGGCTATGGCTACACCTTC
v_call: TRBV7-6; clone_size: .; j_call: TRBJ2-3; d_call: .; cdr3_aa: CASSLNPGPEDTQYF; cdr3_nt: TGTGCCAGCAGCTTAAATCCGGGCCCAGAGGATACGCAGTATTTT
v_call: TRBV14; clone_size: .; j_call: TRBJ1-2; d_call: .; cdr3_aa: CASSRGNYGYTF; cdr3_nt: TGTGCCAGCAGCCGGGGTAACTATGGCTACACCTTC
v_call: TRBV27; clone_size: once; j_call: TRBJ1-2; d_call: .; cdr3_aa: CASREVDSYGYTF; cdr3_nt: TGTGCCAGCAGAGAAGTCGACAGCTATGGCTACACCTTC
v_call: TRBV5-4; clone_size: .; j_call: TRBJ2-7; d_call: .; cdr3_aa: CASSLAEDGSSHEQYF; cdr3_nt: TGTGCCAGCAGCTTGGCCGAGGACGGGAGTAGCCACGAGCAGTACTTC
v_call: TRBV13; clone_size: .; j_call: TRBJ1-2; d_call: .; cdr3_aa: CASSDLSVAYRERKNYGYTF; cdr3_nt: TGTGCCAGCAGCGATTTATCTGTCGCTTACAGGGAGAGGAAGAACTATGGCTACACCTTC
v_call: TRBV10-3; clone_size: .; j_call: TRBJ1-5; d_call: .; cdr3_aa: CAISERASQQPQHF; cdr3_nt: TGTGCCATCAGTGAGAGGGCCTCCCAGCAGCCCCAGCATTTT
v_call: TRBV6-1; clone_size: few; j_call: TRBJ1-2; d_call: .; cdr3_aa: CASSDGSLGGYGYTF; cdr3_nt: TGTGCCAGCAGTGACGGTTCCCTGGGGGGCTATGGCTACACCTTC
v_call: TRBV7-8; clone_size: .; j_call: TRBJ1-2; d_call: TRBD1; cdr3_aa: CASSPRQGWGYTF; cdr3_nt: TGTGCCAGCAGCCCCCGACAGGGCTGGGGCTACACCTTC
v_call: TRBV5-4; clone_size: .; j_call: TRBJ2-2; d_call: .; cdr3_aa: CASSLARQRTGELFF; cdr3_nt: TGTGCCAGCAGCTTGGCGAGACAGAGGACCGGGGAGCTGTTTTTT
v_call: TRBV5-1; clone_size: .; j_call: TRBJ2-3; d_call: .; cdr3_aa: CASSVQGTDTQYF; cdr3_nt: TGCGCCAGCAGCGTTCAGGGGACAGATACGCAGTATTTT
v_call: TRBV6-5; clone_size: .; j_call: TRBJ2-7; d_call: .; cdr3_aa: CASSYSVQYSYEQYF; cdr3_nt: TGTGCCAGCAGTTACTCAGTACAGTACTCCTACGAGCAGTACTTC